These T cell receptor beta chains were read from a single sample in a study of blood T cell repertoires in COVID-19. Assay: immunoSEQ multiplex PCR; the TCRdb copy retains only in-frame clones and omits some. The sample includes some 94,000 clones, roughly 89% seen only once; the top ten take around 18%. The specimen sequenced was peripheral blood. The receptors shown here come from a woman in her sixties with COVID-19, enrolled during active disease. The CDR3 runs from the conserved cysteine through the conserved F or W. Each record gives: J gene, D gene, clone size, V gene, CDR3 DNA, CDR3 protein. D genes are given only for firm matches. Size values are once, few and many counts, or a class for expanded clones, and some rows have none.

TRBJ1-5 TRBD1 NA TRBV19 TGTGCCAGTACCTCAGGGGGTGCTCAGCCCCAGCATTTT CASTSGGAQPQHF
TRBJ2-1 NA NA TRBV7-2 TGTGCCAGCAGCTTGGGGTTGGGGGGACGGTACAATGAGCAGTTCTTC CASSLGLGGRYNEQFF
TRBJ1-1 NA NA TRBV6-6 TGTGCCAGCACCATAGAGGAGACTGAAGCTTTCTTT CASTIEETEAFF
TRBJ2-1 NA NA TRBV30 TGTGCCTGGGCTAGCTCCTACAATGAGCAGTTCTTC CAWASSYNEQFF
TRBJ1-2 TRBD1 NA TRBV4-3 TGCGCCAGCAGCCAAGATAGGGGGCTCTATGGCTACACCTTC CASSQDRGLYGYTF
TRBJ1-6 TRBD1 NA TRBV7-2 TGTGCCAGCAGCTTAGTAGCGGGACAGCTAAATTCACCCCTCCACTTT CASSLVAGQLNSPLHF
TRBJ2-5 TRBD2 NA TRBV11-2 TGTGCCAGCAGCTTTCAGCGGGGGGGGTTCGGTTCCGAGACCCAGTACTTC CASSFQRGGFGSETQYF
TRBJ2-1 NA NA TRBV11-2 TGTGCCAGCAGCCTCGAAGCACTAGCTAAGCAGTTCTTC CASSLEALAKQFF
TRBJ1-4 TRBD1 NA TRBV6-5 TGTGCCAGCAACCGGGGACAGGGTACCGAAAAACTGTTTTTT CASNRGQGTEKLFF
TRBJ1-1 TRBD1 NA TRBV6-5 TGTGCCAGCAGTCACCAGGGGGTATTGAACACTGAAGCTTTCTTT CASSHQGVLNTEAFF
TRBJ1-4 NA NA TRBV9 TGTGCCAGCAGCGTAGACGTGAAGCGGCCAACTAATGAAAAACTGTTTTTT CASSVDVKRPTNEKLFF
TRBJ1-1 TRBD1 NA TRBV2 TGTGCCAGCAGCGTCTTCACAGGGGACGATAAAGCTTTCTTT CASSVFTGDDKAFF
TRBJ2-1 NA NA TRBV5-1 TGCGCCAGCAGCCAAGTGGGAGAATCGTACAATGAGCAGTTCTTC CASSQVGESYNEQFF
TRBJ1-6 NA few TRBV9 TGTGCCAGCAGCGTAGGTGGCAGGGATAATTCACCCCTCCACTTT CASSVGGRDNSPLHF
TRBJ1-2 NA once TRBV28 TGTGCCAGCAGTCCTAATCGGGCCGACAGAACCCATGGCTACACCTTC CASSPNRADRTHGYTF
TRBJ1-1 TRBD1 once TRBV4-2 TGTGCCAGCAGCCAGGGACGGACAGGGAACACTGAAGCTTTCTTT CASSQGRTGNTEAFF
TRBJ1-1 NA NA TRBV12-3/TRBV12-4 TGTGCCAGCAGTACAGGGAGCGGCACTGAAGCTTTCTTT CASSTGSGTEAFF
TRBJ1-2 TRBD1 NA TRBV5-6 TGTGCCAGCAGCCGGGACAGCGACTATGGCTACACCTTC CASSRDSDYGYTF
TRBJ2-4 NA NA TRBV28 TGTGCCAGCAGTCAAAGGGAGGACATTCAGTACTTC CASSQREDIQYF
TRBJ2-5 NA NA TRBV11-2 TGTGCCAGCAGCGACCAGGGCCTAAGGAGTGAGACCCAGTACTTC CASSDQGLRSETQYF
TRBJ1-2 NA NA TRBV6-1 TGTGCCAGCGGACAAGGCTATGGCTACACCTTC CASGQGYGYTF
TRBJ2-5 TRBD2 NA TRBV15 TGTGCCACCAGCAGAGTAGTAGCGGGGGGGCCAAAGACCCAGTACTTC CATSRVVAGGPKTQYF
TRBJ2-5 TRBD2 NA TRBV6-5 TGTGCCATCCGAGCGGGGGGAACCCAAGAGACCCAGTACTTC CAIRAGGTQETQYF
TRBJ2-1 TRBD2 NA TRBV19 TGTGCCAGTAGTAAGGGGTTAGCGGGGGGGATTAATGAGCAGTTCTTC CASSKGLAGGINEQFF
TRBJ1-1 NA NA TRBV7-2 TGTGCCAGCAGTCAGGGTTTGAGAATGAACACTGAAGCTTTCTTT CASSQGLRMNTEAFF
TRBJ2-6 TRBD1 NA TRBV7-8 TGTGCCAGCAGCCCGACCGACAGGGAACTCCCGCAAGAATCTGGGGCCAACGTCCTGACTTTC CASSPTDRELPQESGANVLTF
TRBJ1-6 NA NA TRBV28 TGTGCCAGCAGTTTAGACAGGACCTATAATTCACCCCTCCACTTT CASSLDRTYNSPLHF
TRBJ2-3 NA NA TRBV3-1/TRBV3-2 TGTGCCAGCAGCCAACGCAGTTCGCCCACAGATACGCAGTATTTT CASSQRSSPTDTQYF
TRBJ2-5 TRBD1 NA TRBV18 TGTGCCAGCTCACCAGGGACAGGGAATTTGAAGACCCAGTACTTC CASSPGTGNLKTQYF
TRBJ1-3 NA NA TRBV12-1 TGTGCCAGCAGCTCGGGACAGGGATACGGAAACACCATATATTTT CASSSGQGYGNTIYF
TRBJ1-1 NA NA TRBV21-1 TGTGCCAGCAGCCCCAGAGGAGCGGGGTTCGCTGAAGCTTTCTTT CASSPRGAGFAEAFF
TRBJ2-3 NA once TRBV9 TGTGCCAGCAGCGGCACGGACACCTACACAGATACGCAGTATTTT CASSGTDTYTDTQYF
TRBJ2-3 TRBD2 NA TRBV4-1 TGCGCCAGCAGTCTGACTAGCGGAAGCACAGATACGCAGTATTTT CASSLTSGSTDTQYF
TRBJ2-7 NA NA TRBV28 TGTGCCAGCAGTTTATTAGCCGGCGAGCAGTACTTC CASSLLAGEQYF
TRBJ2-7 TRBD1 NA TRBV7-9 TGTGCCAGCAGCTTAGGACAGGGGGCCAACGAGCAGTACTTC CASSLGQGANEQYF
TRBJ1-4 NA few TRBV27 TGTGCCAGCAGTTTTTCAGGGATCGAGGAAAAACTGTTTTTT CASSFSGIEEKLFF
TRBJ1-5 NA NA TRBV18 TGTGCCAGCTCACCAGGCCAGGGACTTAGCAATCAGCCCCAGCATTTT CASSPGQGLSNQPQHF
TRBJ2-5 TRBD2 NA TRBV2 TGTGCCAGCAGCCCGGGACTAGCGTTGGAGACCCAGTACTTC CASSPGLALETQYF
TRBJ1-2 TRBD1 NA TRBV7-9 TGTGCCAGCAGTACAGGGGGCCGTAACTATGGCTACACCTTC CASSTGGRNYGYTF
TRBJ1-1 TRBD1 many TRBV28 TGTGCCAGCAGTTGGATGGGACAGCTGAACACTGAAGCTTTCTTT CASSWMGQLNTEAFF
TRBJ1-1 TRBD1 NA TRBV11-2 TGTGCCAGCAGCCCCTACCCCCGGACAGGACGGATGAACACTGAAGCTTTCTTT CASSPYPRTGRMNTEAFF
TRBJ1-2 NA NA TRBV30 TGTGCCTGGGTCCCCATTTCGGTCTATGGCTACACCTTC CAWVPISVYGYTF
TRBJ2-1 NA once TRBV6-6 TGTGCCAGCAGTTACCGCGGTAACAATGAGCAGTTCTTC CASSYRGNNEQFF
TRBJ1-5 NA NA TRBV7-2 TGTGCCAGCAGCTTAGTATACAGTCTGGTGGGTCAGCCCCAGCATTTT CASSLVYSLVGQPQHF
TRBJ1-1 NA NA TRBV7-2 TGTGCCAGCAGCCCACGGTTAATGAACACTGAAGCTTTCTTT CASSPRLMNTEAFF
TRBJ1-6 NA NA TRBV2 TGTGCCAGCAGTGTAACGACAGGTGATAATTCACCCCTCCACTTT CASSVTTGDNSPLHF
TRBJ2-7 NA NA TRBV4-1 TGCGCCAGCAGCCTTATTAGGGGCTCCTACGAGCAGTACTTC CASSLIRGSYEQYF
TRBJ1-4 NA NA TRBV7-2 TGTGCCAGCAGCTTAAGAGGGAGTAGTGAAAAACTGTTTTTT CASSLRGSSEKLFF
TRBJ1-4 NA NA TRBV12-3/TRBV12-4 TGTGCCAGCAGATTTCCGGGCGGGAAACTGTTTTTT CASRFPGGKLFF
TRBJ2-3 TRBD2 NA TRBV30 TGTGCCTGGAGCCCAGCCGGCGGGGGGCAAGATACGCAGTATTTT CAWSPAGGGQDTQYF
TRBJ2-6 NA NA TRBV18 TGTGCCAGCTCACCACGCGGGGACGGCTCTGGGGCCAACGTCCTGACTTTC CASSPRGDGSGANVLTF
TRBJ2-3 NA NA TRBV3-1/TRBV3-2 TGTGCCAGCAGCCTCCCGGGACTCCTTGCAGATACGCAGTATTTT CASSLPGLLADTQYF
TRBJ2-7 TRBD1 NA TRBV9 TGTGCCAGCAGCGAACGACAGGGCTACGAGCAGTACTTC CASSERQGYEQYF
TRBJ2-5 TRBD1 NA TRBV7-3 TGTGCCAGCAGCTTAGGTACAGGGGATACACAAGAGACCCAGTACTTC CASSLGTGDTQETQYF
TRBJ1-3 NA few TRBV9 TGTGCCAGCAGCGTACACCAGGCAGGGGTTGGTGGAAACACCATATATTTT CASSVHQAGVGGNTIYF